These T cell receptor beta chains were read from a single sample in a study of shared clonotypes between healthy human individuals. The table came from immunoSEQ multiplex PCR; TCRdb's copy has only in-frame clones and leaves some out. Found here are a few million clones, about 92% of them singletons; the top ten hold around 0.4%. The source material was naive CD4+ T cells from PBMCs. Every receptor here comes from a man aged 18-30 years in good health. Some clones in this sample may be carry-over from other donors' samples. The CDR3 runs from the conserved cysteine through the conserved F or W. D genes are given only for firm matches. The size field is filled for only some rows; it gives once, few, many or a size class.

D: .
V: TRBV27
size: .
J: TRBJ1-5
CDR3: CASGSRPSLKKVNQPQHF
DNA: TGTGCCAGTGGCTCTCGACCTTCCTTAAAAAAGGTAAATCAGCCCCAGCATTTT

D: .
V: TRBV6-1
size: .
J: TRBJ1-5
CDR3: CASSGQHSNQPQHF
DNA: TGTGCCAGCAGCGGACAGCATAGCAATCAGCCCCAGCATTTT

D: .
V: TRBV30
size: .
J: TRBJ2-1
CDR3: CAWGRRNEQFF
DNA: TGTGCCTGGGGACGGCGGAATGAGCAGTTCTTC

D: .
V: TRBV28
size: .
J: TRBJ2-3
CDR3: CASSSPLARPTDTQYF
DNA: TGTGCCAGCAGTTCCCCGCTAGCTAGGCCCACAGATACGCAGTATTTT

D: .
V: TRBV5-8
size: .
J: TRBJ2-1
CDR3: CASSLRGWEQFF
DNA: TGTGCCAGCAGCTTACGTGGCTGGGAGCAGTTCTTC

D: TRBD2
V: TRBV5-1
size: .
J: TRBJ2-2
CDR3: CASSSELAPITGELFF
DNA: TGCGCCAGCAGCTCTGAACTAGCGCCGATCACCGGGGAGCTGTTTTTT

D: TRBD2
V: TRBV5-6
size: .
J: TRBJ2-7
CDR3: CASSLRGGSGGEQYF
DNA: TGTGCCAGCAGCTTGCGGGGCGGGAGTGGCGGCGAGCAGTACTTC

D: TRBD1
V: TRBV28
size: .
J: TRBJ2-7
CDR3: CASRRTGAAYEQYF
DNA: TGTGCCAGCAGAAGGACAGGGGCGGCATACGAGCAGTACTTC

D: .
V: TRBV30
size: .
J: TRBJ2-5
CDR3: CAWSPTIQETQYF
DNA: TGTGCCTGGAGTCCCACAATACAAGAGACCCAGTACTTC

D: TRBD1
V: TRBV6-5
size: .
J: TRBJ2-5
CDR3: CASSYRGLNMETQYF
DNA: TGTGCCAGCAGCTACAGGGGTCTAAATATGGAGACCCAGTACTTC

D: TRBD2
V: TRBV5-1
size: .
J: TRBJ2-1
CDR3: CASSLASGLAGGPEFF
DNA: TGCGCCAGCAGCTTGGCCAGCGGACTAGCGGGAGGGCCAGAGTTCTTC

D: .
V: TRBV18
size: .
J: TRBJ1-2
CDR3: CASSPTSALWQGGGYTF
DNA: TGTGCCAGCTCACCAACTTCAGCTCTTTGGCAGGGAGGCGGCTACACCTTC

D: TRBD1
V: TRBV19
size: .
J: TRBJ2-2
CDR3: CASSRKGAGGTGELFF
DNA: TGTGCCAGTAGTAGGAAGGGGGCAGGGGGCACCGGGGAGCTGTTTTTT

D: TRBD2
V: TRBV4-3
size: .
J: TRBJ2-7
CDR3: CASSQDGLAGGEQYF
DNA: TGCGCCAGCAGCCAAGATGGGCTAGCGGGAGGTGAGCAGTACTTC

D: .
V: TRBV2
size: .
J: TRBJ1-5
CDR3: CASSNSNQPQHF
DNA: TGTGCCAGCAGTAATAGCAATCAGCCCCAGCATTTT

D: TRBD2
V: TRBV28
size: .
J: TRBJ2-1
CDR3: CASSFGPSGTYVNEQFF
DNA: TGTGCCAGCAGTTTCGGACCTAGCGGGACTTACGTCAATGAGCAGTTCTTC

D: .
V: TRBV7-2
size: once
J: TRBJ2-7
CDR3: CASSSAISYEQYF
DNA: TGTGCCAGCAGCTCCGCGATATCCTACGAGCAGTACTTC

D: .
V: TRBV13
size: once
J: TRBJ2-2
CDR3: CASSADYGGELFF
DNA: TGTGCCAGCAGCGCTGATTACGGGGGGGAGCTGTTTTTT

D: TRBD1
V: TRBV7-9
size: .
J: TRBJ2-7
CDR3: CASSSDRGTSYEQYF
DNA: TGTGCCAGCAGCTCCGACAGGGGCACCTCCTACGAGCAGTACTTC

D: TRBD1
V: TRBV7-9
size: .
J: TRBJ1-2
CDR3: CASSSNRGLDYGYTF
DNA: TGTGCCAGCAGCTCCAACAGGGGTTTGGACTATGGCTACACCTTC

D: .
V: TRBV15
size: .
J: TRBJ2-1
CDR3: CATSRGGGSSYNEQFF
DNA: TGTGCCACCAGCAGAGGAGGGGGGAGCTCCTACAATGAGCAGTTCTTC

D: TRBD1
V: TRBV29-1
size: .
J: TRBJ1-1
CDR3: CSVSNARQGTEAFF
DNA: TGCAGCGTCTCAAACGCCCGACAGGGCACTGAAGCTTTCTTT

D: .
V: TRBV6-1
size: .
J: TRBJ2-3
CDR3: CASSDDGSSADTQYF
DNA: TGTGCCAGCAGTGACGATGGGAGTAGCGCCGATACGCAGTATTTT

D: .
V: TRBV5-1
size: once
J: TRBJ1-2
CDR3: CASSYRDGYGYTF
DNA: TGCGCCAGCAGCTACCGGGACGGCTATGGCTACACCTTC

D: TRBD1
V: TRBV18
size: .
J: TRBJ1-5
CDR3: CASSLDRNSNQPQHF
DNA: TGTGCCAGCTCACTGGACAGGAATAGCAATCAGCCCCAGCATTTT

D: .
V: TRBV29-1
size: .
J: TRBJ1-1
CDR3: CSVRPQGNTEAFF
DNA: TGCAGCGTAAGACCCCAGGGGAACACTGAAGCTTTCTTT

D: TRBD2
V: TRBV5-1
size: .
J: TRBJ2-3
CDR3: CASGLAGRTDTQYF
DNA: TGCGCCAGCGGACTAGCGGGTCGCACAGATACGCAGTATTTT

D: .
V: TRBV19
size: .
J: TRBJ2-7
CDR3: CASRGGTAPSYEQYF
DNA: TGTGCCAGTAGGGGGGGGACAGCACCCTCCTACGAGCAGTACTTC

D: TRBD1
V: TRBV2
size: .
J: TRBJ2-1
CDR3: CASSRTGGTNNEQFF
DNA: TGTGCCAGCAGTCGGACAGGGGGCACCAACAATGAGCAGTTCTTC

D: .
V: TRBV7-8
size: .
J: TRBJ1-3
CDR3: CASSSAGNSGNTIYF
DNA: TGTGCCAGCAGCTCCGCAGGAAACTCTGGAAACACCATATATTTT

D: .
V: TRBV28
size: once
J: TRBJ1-6
CDR3: CASSLNRGALHF
DNA: TGTGCCAGCAGTTTAAACCGCGGGGCCCTCCACTTT

D: .
V: TRBV30
size: .
J: TRBJ2-2
CDR3: CAWSKLTGTGELFF
DNA: TGTGCCTGGAGTAAACTAACAGGGACCGGGGAGCTGTTTTTT

D: .
V: TRBV5-1
size: .
J: TRBJ2-7
CDR3: CASSSSGYEQYF
DNA: TGCGCCAGCAGCTCCAGCGGGTACGAGCAGTACTTC

D: .
V: TRBV7-9
size: .
J: TRBJ1-4
CDR3: CASSSGGGGLDEKLFF
DNA: TGTGCCAGCAGCTCCGGCGGGGGTGGGCTCGATGAAAAACTGTTTTTT

D: .
V: TRBV6-6
size: few
J: TRBJ1-5
CDR3: CASSYGGQPQHF
DNA: TGTGCCAGCAGTTACGGTGGTCAGCCCCAGCATTTT

D: TRBD1
V: TRBV5-1
size: .
J: TRBJ1-1
CDR3: CASSIDRGTEAFF
DNA: TGCGCCAGCAGCATTGACAGGGGCACTGAAGCTTTCTTT

D: .
V: TRBV11-1
size: .
J: TRBJ1-2
CDR3: CASSLRGYGYTF
DNA: TGTGCCAGCAGCCTGAGGGGCTATGGCTACACCTTC

D: TRBD1
V: TRBV2
size: once
J: TRBJ2-7
CDR3: CASSEWGQGAYEQYF
DNA: TGTGCCAGCAGTGAATGGGGGCAGGGGGCCTACGAGCAGTACTTC

D: .
V: TRBV9
size: .
J: TRBJ2-3
CDR3: CASSLLGGEYATQYF
DNA: TGTGCCAGCAGCCTGTTGGGGGGAGAGTATGCTACGCAGTATTTT

D: TRBD2
V: TRBV28
size: .
J: TRBJ2-2
CDR3: CASSSRLAGGELFF
DNA: TGTGCCAGCAGTTCTCGACTAGCTGGCGGGGAGCTGTTTTTT

D: .
V: TRBV5-1
size: .
J: TRBJ1-4
CDR3: CASSFAGEKLFF
DNA: TGCGCCAGCAGCTTTGCGGGTGAAAAACTGTTTTTT

D: .
V: TRBV11-1
size: .
J: TRBJ1-1
CDR3: CASSPRGLGRGTEAFF
DNA: TGTGCCAGCAGCCCCCGGGGATTAGGTCGTGGTACTGAAGCTTTCTTT

D: .
V: TRBV15
size: .
J: TRBJ2-3
CDR3: CATSRDGVYTDTQYF
DNA: TGTGCCACCAGCAGAGATGGGGTCTACACAGATACGCAGTATTTT

D: .
V: TRBV25-1
size: .
J: TRBJ2-6
CDR3: CASSFTSSDAGANVLTF
DNA: TGTGCCAGCAGTTTTACTTCCTCGGATGCTGGGGCCAACGTCCTGACTTTC

D: .
V: TRBV11-3
size: .
J: TRBJ2-3
CDR3: CASSLSGSTDTQYF
DNA: TGTGCCAGCAGCCTTAGCGGCAGCACAGATACGCAGTATTTT

D: .
V: TRBV27
size: .
J: TRBJ2-7
CDR3: CASSLVGGYEQYF
DNA: TGTGCCAGCAGCCTCGTAGGGGGCTACGAGCAGTACTTC